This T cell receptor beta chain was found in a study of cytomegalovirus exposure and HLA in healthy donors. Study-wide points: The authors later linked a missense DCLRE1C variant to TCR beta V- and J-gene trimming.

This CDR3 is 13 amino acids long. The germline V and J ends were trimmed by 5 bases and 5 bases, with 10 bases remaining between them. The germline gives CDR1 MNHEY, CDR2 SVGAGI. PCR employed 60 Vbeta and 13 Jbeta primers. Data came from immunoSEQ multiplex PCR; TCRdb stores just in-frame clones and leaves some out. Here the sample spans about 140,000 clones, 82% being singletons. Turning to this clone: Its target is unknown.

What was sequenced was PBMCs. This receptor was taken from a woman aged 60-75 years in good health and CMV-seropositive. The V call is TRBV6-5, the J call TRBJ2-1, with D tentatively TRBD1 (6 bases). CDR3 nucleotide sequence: TGTGCCAGCAGTAAACAGGGAAACAATGAGCAGTTCTTC. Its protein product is CASSKQGNNEQFF.